The 21 T cell receptor beta chains listed next were all sequenced from one sample in a study of cytomegalovirus exposure and HLA in healthy donors. With 60 Vbeta and 13 Jbeta primers, the PCR was carried out. Using immunoSEQ multiplex PCR, the repertoire was profiled, and TCRdb retains in-frame clones only, with some absent. The top ten hold roughly 15% of the sample, which has some 100,000 clones, about four fifths seen once. Sequencing used PBMCs. All receptors come from a woman in her seventies in good health and CMV-seropositive.

This CDR3 is CASSPRLGLAGGETQYF. The CDR3 DNA follows: TGTGCCAGCAGCCCACGATTGGGACTAGCGGGGGGTGAGACCCAGTACTTC. The rearrangement uses TRBV5-4 and TRBJ2-5, with TRBD2 identical over 15 bases. This CDR3 contains 17 residues. The V and J ends lost 4 bases and 5 bases, in that order; junction bases with no gene match: 9. Germline CDR1 is SGHNT and CDR2 is YYREEE (reference sequence).

V usage is TRBV2 and J usage is TRBJ2-7; 10 bases are a match to TRBD2. Trimming cost V 5 bases and J 2 bases; bases outside gene matches: 3. CDR1 SNHLY and CDR2 FYNNEI come from the germline V gene. The CDR3 is made up of 14 amino acids. In DNA form, the CDR3 reads TGTGCCAGCAGTCTAGCGGGGGACACCTACGAGCAGTACTTC. Its translation is CASSLAGDTYEQYF.

To note about this clone: Germline is not matched at one junction end, which may reflect a read error. The chain has TRBV7-9 and TRBJ2-1; D gene unclear. Germline V gives CDR1 SEHNR, CDR2 FQNEAQ (reference sequence). This CDR3 is built from 12 residues. In DNA, the CDR3 is TGTTCCAGCAGCCTCCGGGTTGGTGAGCAGTTCTTC. Translation: CSSSLRVGEQFF.

The chain couples TRBV7-2 to TRBJ1-6; D is perhaps TRBD1 (5 bases). CDR1 is SGHTA, CDR2 FQGNSA, per germline. This CDR3 region has 19 residues. Trimming left V 7 bases short and J 1 base short, with 23 bases between. Written as DNA, the CDR3 is TGTGCCAGCACCTTTTTACCAGGGTCGCTTCGGTCCTATAATTCACCCCTCCACTTT. It encodes CASTFLPGSLRSYNSPLHF.

The V and J genes are TRBV5-1 and TRBJ1-3; D is ambiguous. The CDR3 is made up of 16 amino acids. The germline V gene has CDR1 SGHRS and CDR2 YFSETQ. V was clipped by 4 bases and J by 0 bases, with 14 bases between them. This chain's CDR3 is CASSPSEGFSGNTIYF. The CDR3 DNA sequence: TGCGCCAGCAGCCCCTCCGAGGGATTCTCTGGAAACACCATATATTTT.

On this clone: Other DNA variants within this sample encode the same CDR3. This chain joins TRBV6-6 and TRBJ2-5, with D tentatively TRBD1 (7 bases). The CDR3 runs to 14 residues. Germline CDR1 MNHNY, CDR2 SVGAGI (reference sequence). V was trimmed by 0 bases and J by 5 bases, leaving 10 bases between them. The CDR3 is CASSYSEGAETQYF. CDR3 nucleotides: TGTGCCAGCAGTTACTCGGAGGGGGCTGAGACCCAGTACTTC.

The gene calls are TRBV19 and TRBJ1-4; D remains unclear. The CDR3 loop spans 15 amino acids. Trimming took 5 bases from V and 3 from J, leaving 13 bases between them. In germline, CDR1 is LNHDA, CDR2 SQIVND (reference sequence). CDR3 sequence: CASSLWEGSNEKLFF. The DNA of the CDR3 is TGTGCCAGTAGTCTTTGGGAGGGTTCTAATGAAAAACTGTTTTTT.

The rearrangement uses TRBV6-6 and TRBJ1-2; tentatively, D is TRBD1 (6 bases). This CDR3 contains 12 residues. V was pared by 2 bases and J by 8 bases, with 9 bases between. CDR1 and CDR2 (germline): MNHNY, SVGAGI (reference sequence). In DNA form, the CDR3 reads TGTGCCAGCAGTTACGGGGGCACGGGCTACACCTTC. Protein sequence: CASSYGGTGYTF.

The chain couples TRBV7-2 to TRBJ2-3, with 7 bases matching TRBD1. Germline CDR1 reads SGHTA; CDR2 reads FQGNSA. The V segment lost 5 bases and the J segment 0 bases; nucleotides outside the gene matches: 2. The CDR3 is 14 amino acids. The CDR3 nucleotides are TGTGCCAGCAGCCGGGACAGCAGCACAGATACGCAGTATTTT. Amino acid sequence: CASSRDSSTDTQYF. The full variable domain, with the rest looked up from reference TRBV7-2 and TRBJ2-3, is GAGVSQSPSNKVTEKGKDVELRCDPISGHTALYWYRQSLGQGLEFLIYFQGNSAPDKSGLPSDRFSAERTGGSVSTLTIQRTQQEDSAVYLCASSRDSSTDTQYFGPGTRLTVL.

The V and J genes are TRBV11-3 and TRBJ2-5, with a weak D call TRBD2 (6 bases). The germline V and J ends were trimmed by 5 bases and 0 bases, with 7 bases remaining between them. This CDR3 has 13 amino acids. Germline loops: CDR1 SGHNT, CDR2 YENEEA. The CDR3 DNA reads TGTGCCAGCAGCCCGGGGGACCAAGAGACCCAGTACTTC. Amino acids: CASSPGDQETQYF.

The chain couples TRBV28 to TRBJ1-2; 7 bases are a match to TRBD1. V shed 5 bases and J 8 bases; nucleotides not matched to a gene: 8. The germline V gene has CDR1 MDHEN and CDR2 SYDVKM. The CDR3 has 13 amino acids. In DNA form, the CDR3 reads TGTGCCAGCAGTCCCCCGACAGGGTACGGCTACACCTTC. Translating gives CASSPPTGYGYTF.

The CDR3 coding sequence is TGTGCCAGCAGTTTATGGGCCCCCGGGGAGCTGTTTTTT. This sequence encodes CASSLWAPGELFF. The V call is TRBV28, the J call TRBJ2-2, with D unclear. Trimming cost V 0 bases and J 6 bases, with 5 bases left between them. CDR3 length: 13 amino acids. CDR1 is MDHEN and CDR2 is SYDVKM in the germline V gene.

This clone came up a few times. The chain combines TRBV6-5 with TRBJ2-7; possible D gene TRBD2, 6 bases. The CDR3 consists of 14 residues. V lost 6 bases and J lost 3, with 15 bases in between. Looked up from germline, CDR1 is MNHEY and CDR2 is SVGAGI. CDR3 residues: CASRVPGVSYEQYF. The CDR3 DNA reads TGTGCCAGCAGGGTCCCGGGGGTCAGCTACGAGCAGTACTTC.

This chain connects TRBV27 to TRBJ2-1; TRBD1 aligns across 7 bases. This CDR3 spans 14 amino acids. Germline V CDR1 and CDR2: MNHEY, SMNVEV (reference sequence). The ends lost 5 bases at V and 15 bases at J; junction bases unmatched: 16. The CDR3 spells CASSEWADRARGFF. CDR3 coding DNA: TGTGCCAGCAGTGAATGGGCCGACAGGGCCCGGGGGTTCTTC.

The chain is built from TRBV11-3 and TRBJ2-3; 16 nucleotides agree with TRBD2. The CDR3 has 15 residues. V was pared by 5 bases and J by 11 bases, with 7 bases of the junction left unmatched. Germline-derived CDR1 and CDR2 are SGHNT and YENEEA. CDR3 bases: TGTGCCAGCAGCACCGGGACTAGCGGGGGGGAGGTGCAGTATTTT. As protein: CASSTGTSGGEVQYF.

The chain recombines TRBV6-5 with TRBJ1-4; D not certain. CDR3 length: 15 residues. The germline V gene encodes CDR1 MNHEY and CDR2 SVGAGI. Trimming shortened V by 4 bases and J by 8 bases, and 17 bases separated the two germline ends. CDR3 sequence (DNA): TGTGCCAGCAGTTCCAGTGTGCCGCTAGGCGAAAAACTGTTTTTT. As protein: CASSSSVPLGEKLFF.

Notes on this clone: Distinct nucleotide sequences in the sample also encode this CDR3. The chain recombines TRBV4-1 with TRBJ2-7, with 8 bases matching TRBD2. The germline gives CDR1 MGHRA, CDR2 YSYEKL. After removal of 4 bases from V and 1 base from J, the junction contained 6 bases not matched to a gene. The CDR3 runs 15 residues. CDR3 amino acids: CASSPQGTRSYEQYF. The DNA of the CDR3 is TGCGCCAGCAGCCCCCAAGGGACTAGATCCTACGAGCAGTACTTC.

The rearrangement links TRBV5-1 to TRBJ2-7, with 9 bases lining up with TRBD1. Germline CDR1 and CDR2: SGHRS and YFSETQ. The CDR3 extends over 14 amino acids. V shed 3 bases, J shed 4 bases, and the junction held 5 bases outside the gene matches. CDR3 sequence reads: CASSSGTGIYEQYF. The CDR3 DNA reads TGCGCCAGCAGCTCCGGGACAGGGATTTACGAGCAGTACTTC.

The chain joins TRBV7-3 to TRBJ2-1, with a weak D call TRBD1 (6 bases). Trimming took off 2 bases at V and 7 bases at J, with 18 bases between the two ends. Germline loops: CDR1 SGHTA, CDR2 FQGTGA. This CDR3 spans 16 amino acids. CDR3 in amino acids: CASSLLQGRIGNEQFF. The DNA of the CDR3 is TGTGCCAGCAGCTTACTTCAGGGGCGGATTGGGAATGAGCAGTTCTTC.

The J gene is TRBJ2-7, the V gene TRBV19; 10 positions match TRBD2. The V and J ends lost 6 bases and 2 bases, in that order; junction bases with no gene match: 4. Looked up from germline, CDR1 is LNHDA and CDR2 is SQIVND (reference sequence). The CDR3 sequence is 14 residues long. CDR3 loop: CASRGAGGTYEQYF. The CDR3 DNA reads as TGTGCCAGTAGGGGAGCGGGAGGGACCTACGAGCAGTACTTC.

The chain uses TRBV11-2 and TRBJ1-6, with 7 nucleotides matching TRBD1. Trimming removed 1 base from V and 7 bases from J; junction bases left unmatched: 4. Per germline, CDR1 SGHAT and CDR2 FQNNGV. The length of the CDR3 is 15 residues. The CDR3 sequence is CASSLGRQGNSPLHF. For the CDR3, the DNA is TGTGCCAGCAGCTTAGGACGACAGGGCAATTCACCCCTCCACTTT. Full variable domain (missing parts from reference TRBV11-2 and TRBJ1-6): EAGVAQSPRYKIIEKRQSVAFWCNPISGHATLYWYQQILGQGPKLLIQFQNNGVVDDSQLPKDRFSAERLKGVDSTLKIQPAKLEDSAVYLCASSLGRQGNSPLHFGNGTRLTVT.